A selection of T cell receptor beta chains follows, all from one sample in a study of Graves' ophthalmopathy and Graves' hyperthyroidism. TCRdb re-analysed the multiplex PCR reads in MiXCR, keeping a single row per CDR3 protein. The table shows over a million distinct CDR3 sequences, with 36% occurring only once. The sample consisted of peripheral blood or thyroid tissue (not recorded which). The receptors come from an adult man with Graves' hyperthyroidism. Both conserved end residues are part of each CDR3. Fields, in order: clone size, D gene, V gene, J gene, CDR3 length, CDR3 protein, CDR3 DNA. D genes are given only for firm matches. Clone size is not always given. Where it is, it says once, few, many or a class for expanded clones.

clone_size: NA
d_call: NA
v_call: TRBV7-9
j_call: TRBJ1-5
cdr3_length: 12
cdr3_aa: CASSINRETQHF
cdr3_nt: TGTGCCAGCAGCATCAACAGGGAGACCCAGCATTTT

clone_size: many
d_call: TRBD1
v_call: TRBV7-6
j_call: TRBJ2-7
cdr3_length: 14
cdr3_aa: CASSFGTESYEQYF
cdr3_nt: TGTGCCAGCAGCTTCGGGACAGAATCCTACGAGCAGTACTTC

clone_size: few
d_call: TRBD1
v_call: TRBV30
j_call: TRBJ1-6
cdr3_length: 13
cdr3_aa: CAWSADRDAPLHF
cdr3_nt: TGTGCCTGGAGTGCGGACAGGGATGCACCCCTCCACTTT

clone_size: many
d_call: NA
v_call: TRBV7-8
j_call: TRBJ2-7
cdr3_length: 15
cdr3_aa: CASSPRATASYEQYF
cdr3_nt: TGTGCCAGCAGCCCGCGGGCGACAGCGAGCTACGAGCAGTACTTC

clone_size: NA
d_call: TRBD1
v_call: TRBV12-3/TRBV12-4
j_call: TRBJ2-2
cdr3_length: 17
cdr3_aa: CASSFRGDRVDTGELFF
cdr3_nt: TGTGCCAGCAGTTTCCGCGGGGACAGGGTGGACACCGGGGAGCTGTTTTTT

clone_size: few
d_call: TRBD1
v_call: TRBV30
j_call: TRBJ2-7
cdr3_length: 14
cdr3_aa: CAWSKGTVGNEQYF
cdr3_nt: TGTGCCTGGAGTAAAGGGACAGTCGGCAACGAGCAGTACTTC

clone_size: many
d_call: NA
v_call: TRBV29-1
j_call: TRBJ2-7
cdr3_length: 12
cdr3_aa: CSFRTVAYEQYF
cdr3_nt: TGCAGCTTTCGGACGGTAGCCTACGAGCAGTACTTC

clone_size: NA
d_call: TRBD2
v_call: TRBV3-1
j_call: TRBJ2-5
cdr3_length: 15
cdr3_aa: CASSRRTSGSGTQYF
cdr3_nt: TGTGCCAGCAGCCGTAGGACTAGCGGGAGTGGGACCCAGTACTTC

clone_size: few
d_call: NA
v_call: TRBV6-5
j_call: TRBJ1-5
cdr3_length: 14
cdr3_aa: CARTPPVTYQPQHF
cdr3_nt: TGTGCCAGAACACCCCCTGTAACCTATCAGCCCCAGCATTTT

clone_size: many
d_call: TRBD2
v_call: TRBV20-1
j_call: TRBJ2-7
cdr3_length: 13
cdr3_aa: CSARRTSSSEQYF
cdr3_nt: TGCAGTGCTCGTCGGACTAGCAGCTCCGAGCAGTACTTC

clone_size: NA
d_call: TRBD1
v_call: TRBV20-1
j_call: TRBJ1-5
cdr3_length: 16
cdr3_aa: CSARVPGTGIFQPQHF
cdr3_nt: TGCAGTGCTAGAGTTCCCGGGACAGGGATTTTCCAGCCCCAGCATTTT

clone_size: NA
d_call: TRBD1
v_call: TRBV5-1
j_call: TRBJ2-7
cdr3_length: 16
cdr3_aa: CASSHRGQGASYEQYF
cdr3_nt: TGCGCCAGCAGCCATCGGGGACAGGGGGCCTCCTACGAGCAGTACTTC

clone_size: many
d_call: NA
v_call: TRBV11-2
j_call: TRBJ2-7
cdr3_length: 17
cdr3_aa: CASSLAAGARTSYEQYF
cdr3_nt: TGTGCCAGCAGCTTAGCGGCTGGGGCTAGGACATCCTACGAGCAGTACTTC

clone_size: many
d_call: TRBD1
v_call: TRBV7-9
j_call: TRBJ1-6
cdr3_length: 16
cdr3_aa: CASSLARGQYNSPLHF
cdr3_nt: TGTGCCAGCAGCTTAGCGCGGGGACAGTATAATTCACCCCTCCACTTT

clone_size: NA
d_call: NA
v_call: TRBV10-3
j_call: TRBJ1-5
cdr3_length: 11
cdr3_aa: CAISESVPPHF
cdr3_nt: TGTGCCATCAGTGAGTCAGTCCCCCCGCATTTT

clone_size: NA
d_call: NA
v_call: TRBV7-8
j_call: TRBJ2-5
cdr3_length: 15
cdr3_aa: CASSLEPQPNQPQYF
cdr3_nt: TGTGCCAGCAGCTTAGAGCCCCAGCCGAATCAGCCCCAGTACTTC

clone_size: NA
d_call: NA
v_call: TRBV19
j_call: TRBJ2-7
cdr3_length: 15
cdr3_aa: CASSGSDDYHYEQYF
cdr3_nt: TGTGCCAGTAGTGGCTCGGACGACTACCACTACGAGCAGTACTTC

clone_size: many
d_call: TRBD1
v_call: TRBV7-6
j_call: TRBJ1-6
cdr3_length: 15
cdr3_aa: CASSRTGSYNSPLHF
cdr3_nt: TGTGCCAGCAGCCGGACAGGGTCCTATAATTCACCCCTCCACTTT

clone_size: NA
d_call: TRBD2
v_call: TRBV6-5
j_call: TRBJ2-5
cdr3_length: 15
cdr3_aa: CASSYSATSGETQYF
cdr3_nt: TGTGCCAGCAGTTACTCGGCGACTAGCGGGGAGACCCAGTACTTC

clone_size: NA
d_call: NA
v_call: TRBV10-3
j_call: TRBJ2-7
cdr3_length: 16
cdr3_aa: CAISADGVAGSYEQYF
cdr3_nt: TGTGCCATCAGTGCTGACGGGGTGGCAGGCTCCTACGAGCAGTACTTC

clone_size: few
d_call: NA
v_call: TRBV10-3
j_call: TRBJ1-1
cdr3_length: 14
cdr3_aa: CAISDRGQNTEAFF
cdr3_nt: TGTGCCATCAGTGATCGGGGGCAGAACACTGAAGCTTTCTTT

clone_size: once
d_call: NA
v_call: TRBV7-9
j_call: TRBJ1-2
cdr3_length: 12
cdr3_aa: CASISTNYGYTF
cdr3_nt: TGTGCCAGCATCTCCACTAACTATGGCTACACCTTC

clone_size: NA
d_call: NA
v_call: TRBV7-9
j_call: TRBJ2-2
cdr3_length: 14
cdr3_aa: CASIPAFVSGELFF
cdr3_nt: TGTGCCAGCATACCCGCGTTTGTCAGCGGGGAGCTGTTTTTT

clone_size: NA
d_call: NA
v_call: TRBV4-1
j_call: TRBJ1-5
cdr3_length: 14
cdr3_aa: CASSQPGNNQPQHF
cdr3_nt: TGCGCCAGCAGCCAACCGGGAAACAATCAGCCCCAGCATTTT

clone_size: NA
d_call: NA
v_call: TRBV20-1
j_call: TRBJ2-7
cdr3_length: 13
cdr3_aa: CSASGRSVYEQYF
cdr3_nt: TGCAGTGCTAGCGGGAGAAGTGTCTACGAGCAGTACTTC

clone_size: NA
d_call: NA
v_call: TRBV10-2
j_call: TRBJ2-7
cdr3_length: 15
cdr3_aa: CASSEDGQGVHEQYF
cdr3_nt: TGCGCCAGCAGTGAGGACGGGCAGGGTGTCCACGAGCAGTACTTC

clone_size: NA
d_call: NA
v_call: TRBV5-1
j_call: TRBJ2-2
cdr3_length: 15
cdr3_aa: CASSFSRAAAGELFF
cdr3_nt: TGCGCCAGCAGCTTTAGTAGAGCGGCGGCCGGGGAGCTGTTTTTT

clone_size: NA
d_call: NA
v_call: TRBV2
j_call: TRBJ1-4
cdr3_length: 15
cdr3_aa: CASSPPLETNEKLFF
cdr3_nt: TGTGCCAGCAGTCCCCCGCTTGAAACTAATGAAAAACTGTTTTTT

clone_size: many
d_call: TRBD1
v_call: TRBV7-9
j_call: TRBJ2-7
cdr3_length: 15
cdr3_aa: CASSPGTGGSYEQYF
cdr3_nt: TGTGCCAGCAGCCCCGGGACAGGGGGCTCCTACGAGCAGTACTTC

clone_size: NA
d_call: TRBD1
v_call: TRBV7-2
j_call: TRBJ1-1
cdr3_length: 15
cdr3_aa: CASSRTGGFNTEAFF
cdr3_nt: TGTGCCAGCAGCCGGACAGGGGGCTTCAACACTGAAGCTTTCTTT

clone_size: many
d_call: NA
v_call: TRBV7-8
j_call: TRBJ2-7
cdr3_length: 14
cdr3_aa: CASSLAAGTHEQYF
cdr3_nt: TGTGCCAGCAGCTTAGCGGCCGGGACACACGAGCAGTACTTC

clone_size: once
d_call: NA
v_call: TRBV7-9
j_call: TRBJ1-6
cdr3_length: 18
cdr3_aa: CASSPPRTEETYNSPLHF
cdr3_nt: TGTGCCAGCAGCCCACCAAGGACGGAGGAGACCTATAATTCACCCCTCCACTTT

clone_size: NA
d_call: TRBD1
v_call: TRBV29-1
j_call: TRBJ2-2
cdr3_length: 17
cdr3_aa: CSVGCQGAFIGGGELFF
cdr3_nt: TGCAGCGTTGGGTGTCAGGGGGCGTTTATCGGGGGCGGGGAGCTGTTTTTT

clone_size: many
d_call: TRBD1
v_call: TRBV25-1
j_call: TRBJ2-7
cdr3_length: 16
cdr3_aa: CASSVKTGEASYEQYF
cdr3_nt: TGTGCCAGCAGTGTAAAAACAGGGGAAGCCTCCTACGAGCAGTACTTC

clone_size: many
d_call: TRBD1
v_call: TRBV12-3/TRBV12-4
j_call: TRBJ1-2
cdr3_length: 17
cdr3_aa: CASSLATYETGVYGYTF
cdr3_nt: TGTGCCAGCAGTTTAGCGACTTACGAGACAGGGGTATATGGCTACACCTTC

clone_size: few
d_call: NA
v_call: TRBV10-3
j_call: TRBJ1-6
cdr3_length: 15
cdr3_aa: CAWRRTGTLISPLHF
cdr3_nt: TGTGCCTGGCGTCGGACCGGGACATTGATCTCACCCCTCCACTTT

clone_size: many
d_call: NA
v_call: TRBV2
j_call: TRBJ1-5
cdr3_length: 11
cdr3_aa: CASRDNQPQHF
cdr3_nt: TGTGCCAGCAGGGACAATCAGCCCCAGCATTTT

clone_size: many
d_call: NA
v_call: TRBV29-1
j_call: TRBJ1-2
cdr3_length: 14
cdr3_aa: CSVENARRMDGYTF
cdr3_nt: TGCAGCGTTGAAAATGCACGAAGAATGGATGGCTACACCTTC

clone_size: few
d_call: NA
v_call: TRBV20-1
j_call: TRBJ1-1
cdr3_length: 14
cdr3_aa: CSARDRVVNTEAFF
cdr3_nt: TGCAGTGCTAGAGATCGGGTTGTGAACACTGAAGCTTTCTTT

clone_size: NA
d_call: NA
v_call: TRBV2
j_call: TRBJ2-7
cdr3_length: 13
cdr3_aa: CASSESGPGEQYF
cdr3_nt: TGTGCCAGCAGTGAATCGGGTCCGGGGGAGCAGTACTTC

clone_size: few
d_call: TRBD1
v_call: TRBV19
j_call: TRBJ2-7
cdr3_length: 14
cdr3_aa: CASSILGQQNEQYF
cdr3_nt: TGTGCCAGTAGTATATTGGGACAGCAGAACGAGCAGTACTTC